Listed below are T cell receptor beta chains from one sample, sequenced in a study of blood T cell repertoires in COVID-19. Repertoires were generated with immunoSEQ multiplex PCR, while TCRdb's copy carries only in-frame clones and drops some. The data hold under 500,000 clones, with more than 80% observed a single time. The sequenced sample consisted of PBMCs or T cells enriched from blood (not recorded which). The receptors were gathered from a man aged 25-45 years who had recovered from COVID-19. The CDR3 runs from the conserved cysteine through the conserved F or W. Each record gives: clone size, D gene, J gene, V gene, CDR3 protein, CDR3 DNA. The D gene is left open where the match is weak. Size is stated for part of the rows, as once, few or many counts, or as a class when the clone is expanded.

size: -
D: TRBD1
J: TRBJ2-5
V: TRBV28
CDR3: CASSFGQGTGETQYF
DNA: TGTGCCAGCAGTTTCGGACAGGGAACAGGAGAGACCCAGTACTTC

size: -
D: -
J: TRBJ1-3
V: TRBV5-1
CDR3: CASSLAEAGAFGNTIYF
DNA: TGCGCCAGCAGCTTGGCCGAGGCAGGGGCTTTTGGAAACACCATATATTTT

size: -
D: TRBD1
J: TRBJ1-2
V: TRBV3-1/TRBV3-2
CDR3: CASSQGGTGAFYGYTF
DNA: TGTGCCAGCAGCCAAGGTGGGACAGGGGCATTCTATGGCTACACCTTC

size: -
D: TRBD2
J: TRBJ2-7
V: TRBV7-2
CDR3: CASGGETTYEQYF
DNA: TGTGCCAGCGGGGGGGAGACAACCTACGAGCAGTACTTC

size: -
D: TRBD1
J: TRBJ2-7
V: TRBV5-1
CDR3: CASSLGPGQGYEQYF
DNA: TGCGCCAGCAGCCTAGGACCGGGACAGGGTTACGAGCAGTACTTC

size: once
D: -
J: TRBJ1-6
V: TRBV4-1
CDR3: CASSQVRETPLHF
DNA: TGCGCCAGCAGCCAAGTTCGGGAGACACCCCTCCACTTT

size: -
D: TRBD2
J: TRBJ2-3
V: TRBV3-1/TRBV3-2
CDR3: CASSRGLAGVGSTDTQYF
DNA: TGTGCCAGCAGCCGCGGACTAGCGGGAGTGGGGAGCACAGATACGCAGTATTTT

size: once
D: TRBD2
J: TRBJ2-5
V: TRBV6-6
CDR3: CASSYPSGWETQYF
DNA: TGTGCCAGCAGTTACCCTAGCGGCTGGGAGACCCAGTACTTC

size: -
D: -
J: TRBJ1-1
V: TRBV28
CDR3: CASSLALTSNNAEAFF
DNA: TGTGCCAGCAGTTTAGCTCTGACATCTAATAACGCTGAAGCTTTCTTT

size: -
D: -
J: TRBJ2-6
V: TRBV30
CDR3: CAWSSGLLRDSGANVLTF
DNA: TGTGCCTGGAGTTCAGGACTCCTAAGAGACTCTGGGGCCAACGTCCTGACTTTC

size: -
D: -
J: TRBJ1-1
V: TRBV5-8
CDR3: CASSYDNWNTEAFF
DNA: TGTGCCAGCAGCTACGACAACTGGAACACTGAAGCTTTCTTT

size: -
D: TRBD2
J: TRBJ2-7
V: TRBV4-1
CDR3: CASSHPGGNSYEQYF
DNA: TGCGCCAGCAGCCATCCGGGAGGGAACTCCTACGAGCAGTACTTC

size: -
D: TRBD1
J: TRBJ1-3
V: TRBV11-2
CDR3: CASSPTGTGAGNTIYF
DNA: TGTGCCAGCAGCCCTACCGGGACAGGGGCCGGAAACACCATATATTTT

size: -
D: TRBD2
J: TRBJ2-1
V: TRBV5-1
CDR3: CASSLTSGIWGDEQFF
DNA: TGCGCCAGCAGCCTGACTAGCGGGATATGGGGCGATGAGCAGTTCTTC

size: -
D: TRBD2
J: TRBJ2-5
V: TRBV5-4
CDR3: CASSPRLATQETQYF
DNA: TGTGCCAGCAGCCCAAGACTAGCAACCCAAGAGACCCAGTACTTC

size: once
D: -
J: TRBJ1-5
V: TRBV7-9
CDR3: CASSLAGLSGQPQHF
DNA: TGTGCCAGCAGCTTAGCGGGCCTTTCCGGACAGCCCCAGCATTTT

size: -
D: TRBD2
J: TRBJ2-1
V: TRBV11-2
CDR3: CASSLGAGAISYNEQFF
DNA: TGTGCCAGCAGCTTAGGAGCGGGAGCCATCTCCTACAATGAGCAGTTCTTC

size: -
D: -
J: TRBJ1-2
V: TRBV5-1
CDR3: CASSLGTDMGDYGYTF
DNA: TGCGCCAGCAGCTTGGGGACAGACATGGGGGACTATGGCTACACCTTC

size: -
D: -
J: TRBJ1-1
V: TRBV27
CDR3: CASSDHSREAFF
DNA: TGTGCCAGCAGTGACCACAGCCGTGAAGCTTTCTTT

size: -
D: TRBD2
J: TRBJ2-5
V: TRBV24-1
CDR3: CATAPAGRGQETQYF
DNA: TGTGCCACCGCCCCAGCCGGGAGGGGGCAAGAGACCCAGTACTTC

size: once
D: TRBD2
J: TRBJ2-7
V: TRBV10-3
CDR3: CAISESAGLAGVGTYEQYF
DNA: TGTGCCATCAGTGAGTCGGCGGGACTAGCGGGCGTGGGGACCTACGAGCAGTACTTC

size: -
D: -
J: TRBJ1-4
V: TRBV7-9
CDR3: CASSSQAGVAGEKLFF
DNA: TGTGCCAGCAGCTCTCAAGCGGGGGTGGCAGGCGAAAAACTGTTTTTT

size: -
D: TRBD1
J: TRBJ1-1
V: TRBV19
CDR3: CASRHNRGDDPEAFF
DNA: TGTGCCAGTAGGCATAACAGGGGGGACGACCCTGAAGCTTTCTTT

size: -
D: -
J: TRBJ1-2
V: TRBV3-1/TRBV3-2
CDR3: CASSQFATHLEGYTF
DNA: TGTGCCAGCAGCCAATTTGCAACACACCTGGAGGGCTACACCTTC

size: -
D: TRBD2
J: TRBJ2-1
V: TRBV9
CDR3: CASSVLAGELYSEQFF
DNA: TGTGCCAGCAGCGTGCTAGCGGGAGAACTCTACAGTGAGCAGTTCTTC

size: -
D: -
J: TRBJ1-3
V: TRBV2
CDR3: CATLDYGNTIYF
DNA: TGTGCCACCCTAGACTACGGAAACACCATATATTTT

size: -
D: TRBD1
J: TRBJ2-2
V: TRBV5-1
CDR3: CASSSEGQWAGELFF
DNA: TGCGCCAGCAGCTCAGAGGGACAGTGGGCCGGGGAGCTGTTTTTT

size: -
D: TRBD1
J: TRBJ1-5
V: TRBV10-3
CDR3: CAIRGQGDQPQHF
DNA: TGTGCCATCAGGGGACAGGGAGATCAGCCCCAGCATTTT

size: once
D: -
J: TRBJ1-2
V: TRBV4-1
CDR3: CASSQDRGGYGYTF
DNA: TGCGCCAGCAGCCAAGATCGGGGGGGTTATGGCTACACCTTC

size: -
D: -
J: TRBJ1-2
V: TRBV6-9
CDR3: CASSYRSGTNYGYTF
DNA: TGTGCCAGCAGTTACAGGTCAGGCACTAACTATGGCTACACCTTC

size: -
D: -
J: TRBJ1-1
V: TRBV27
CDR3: CASINSPGAEAFF
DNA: TGTGCCAGCATCAACTCCCCAGGGGCTGAAGCTTTCTTT

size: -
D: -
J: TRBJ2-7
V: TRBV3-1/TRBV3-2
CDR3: CASSQASYEQYF
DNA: TGTGCCAGCAGCCAAGCTAGTTACGAGCAGTACTTC

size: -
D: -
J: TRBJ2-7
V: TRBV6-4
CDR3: CASSIGRINEQYF
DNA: TGTGCCAGCAGCATCGGGAGAATTAACGAGCAGTACTTC

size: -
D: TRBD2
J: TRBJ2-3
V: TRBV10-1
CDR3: CASSEWLAGSTDTQYF
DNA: TGCGCCAGCAGTGAATGGCTAGCGGGCAGCACAGATACGCAGTATTTT

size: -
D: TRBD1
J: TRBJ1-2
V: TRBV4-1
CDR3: CASSLGQGGGYGYTF
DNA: TGCGCCAGCAGCTTGGGACAGGGCGGGGGTTATGGCTACACCTTC

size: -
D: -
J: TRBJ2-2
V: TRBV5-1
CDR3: CASSQAGELFF
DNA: TGCGCCAGCTCTCAGGCCGGGGAGCTGTTTTTT

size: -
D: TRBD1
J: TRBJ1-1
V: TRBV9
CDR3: CASSPWTGEAFF
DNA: TGTGCCAGCAGCCCCTGGACAGGAGAAGCTTTCTTT

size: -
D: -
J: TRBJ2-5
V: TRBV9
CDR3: CASSVGAGQQETQYF
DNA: TGTGCCAGCAGCGTAGGCGCTGGACAGCAAGAGACCCAGTACTTC

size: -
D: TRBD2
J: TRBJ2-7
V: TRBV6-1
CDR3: CASSELAVGYEQYF
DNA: TGTGCCAGCAGTGAGCTAGCGGTGGGCTACGAGCAGTACTTC

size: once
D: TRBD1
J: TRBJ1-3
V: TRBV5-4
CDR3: CASSPGQVGTTIYF
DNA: TGTGCCAGCAGCCCGGGACAGGTTGGAACCACCATATATTTT

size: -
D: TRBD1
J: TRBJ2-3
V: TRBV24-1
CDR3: CATSRGPSTDTQYF
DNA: TGTGCCACCAGTAGGGGGCCAAGCACAGATACGCAGTATTTT

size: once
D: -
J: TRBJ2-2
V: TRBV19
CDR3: CASSIVSTALGELFF
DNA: TGTGCCAGTAGTATAGTTTCAACAGCACTCGGGGAGCTGTTTTTT

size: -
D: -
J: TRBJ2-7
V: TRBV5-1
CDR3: CASSYRTGYYEQYF
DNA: TGCGCCAGCTCCTACCGGACGGGGTACTACGAGCAGTACTTC

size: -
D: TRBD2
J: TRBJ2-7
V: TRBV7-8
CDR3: CASSLDSTSRSYEQYF
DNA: TGTGCCAGCAGCTTAGATTCGACTAGCAGATCCTACGAGCAGTACTTC

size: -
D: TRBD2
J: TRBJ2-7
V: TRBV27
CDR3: CASSPSGAYEQYF
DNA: TGTGCCAGCAGTCCTAGCGGGGCCTACGAGCAGTACTTC

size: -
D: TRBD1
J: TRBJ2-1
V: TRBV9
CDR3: CASSVVQGQGDHEQFF
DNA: TGTGCCAGCAGCGTAGTTCAAGGACAGGGAGACCATGAGCAGTTCTTC

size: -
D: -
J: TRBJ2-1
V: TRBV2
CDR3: CASSERQGGYNEQFF
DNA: TGTGCCAGCAGTGAAAGGCAGGGCGGATACAATGAGCAGTTCTTC

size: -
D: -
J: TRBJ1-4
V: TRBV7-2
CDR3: CASSLRTSETNEKLFF
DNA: TGTGCCAGCAGCTTACGGACTTCTGAAACTAATGAAAAACTGTTTTTT

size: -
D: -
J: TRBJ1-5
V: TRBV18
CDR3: CASSPRWEQPQHF
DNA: TGTGCCAGCTCACCACGTTGGGAGCAGCCCCAGCATTTT

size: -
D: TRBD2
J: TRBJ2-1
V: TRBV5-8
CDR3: CASSTTSGSAHEQFF
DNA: TGTGCCAGCAGCACCACTAGCGGGAGTGCCCATGAGCAGTTCTTC

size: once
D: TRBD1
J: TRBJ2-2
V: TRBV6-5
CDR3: CASSYTKTGGAGELFF
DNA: TGTGCCAGCAGTTACACTAAGACAGGGGGAGCCGGGGAGCTGTTTTTT

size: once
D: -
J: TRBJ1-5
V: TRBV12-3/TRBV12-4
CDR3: CASRPRRDQPQHF
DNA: TGTGCCAGCAGGCCCCGGAGAGATCAGCCCCAGCATTTT